The 15 T cell receptor beta chains reported below all come from one sample, sequenced in a study of blood T cells in healthy people across ages. Sample-barcoded 5' priming and a J-beta primer mix drove a second PCR of 7 to 11 cycles. One entry per CDR3 protein results from TCRdb running MiXCR on the 5' RACE reads. The table records around 970,000 distinct CDR3 sequences, just over 50% of them present only once. Sample: blood. Receptors were obtained from a woman in her sixties or seventies in good health.

CDR3 in DNA: TGCGCCAGCAGCCAAGTTGGAACGGGACTCGCTACCCAGTACTTC. Translating gives CASSQVGTGLATQYF. This chain joins TRBV4-3 and TRBJ2-5; tentatively, D is TRBD2 (6 bases). V lost 1 base and J 8 bases, leaving 17 bases between the germline ends. This CDR3 is 15 amino acids long. Germline loops: CDR1 LGHNA, CDR2 YSLEER.

V and J are TRBV20-1 and TRBJ2-7, with TRBD2 matching over 7 bases. Germline V gene lookup returns CDR1 DFQATT and CDR2 SNEGSKA (reference sequence). The V segment lost 8 bases and the J segment 0 bases; nucleotides outside the gene matches: 10. This CDR3 contains 14 residues. In DNA form, the CDR3 reads TGCAGTTTCTTAAAAGGCGGGGGCTCCTACGAGCAGTACTTC. This codes for CSFLKGGGSYEQYF.

This chain links TRBV20-1 with TRBJ2-7, with TRBD2 matching 9 bases. The CDR3 extends over 13 amino acids. V gave up 1 base and J gave up 6 bases; unmatched junction bases: 4. Germline V gives CDR1 DFQATT, CDR2 SNEGSKA (reference sequence). The CDR3 coding sequence is TGCAGTGCTAGAGGCCCTAGCGGGACCGAGCAGTACTTC. This encodes CSARGPSGTEQYF.

The chain recombines TRBV20-1 with TRBJ2-7, with 8 bases matching TRBD2. This CDR3 region has 14 residues. The germline gives CDR1 DFQATT, CDR2 SNEGSKA (reference sequence). V lost 1 base, J lost 2 bases, and 4 bases stayed unmatched. The CDR3 coding sequence is TGCAGTGCTAGAGCGCTAGCGGGTACCTACGAGCAGTACTTC. This codes for CSARALAGTYEQYF.

Only a few counts were recorded for this clonotype. The chain has TRBV5-1 and TRBJ2-7; D call uncertain. The ends were cut back, 0 bases at V and 7 bases at J, with 5 bases in the middle. The CDR3 is 11 residues long. Germline V lookup: CDR1 SGHRS, CDR2 YFSETQ. The CDR3 loop reads CASSLDVEQYF. In DNA, the CDR3 is TGCGCCAGCAGCTTGGACGTTGAGCAGTACTTC.

The rearrangement joins TRBV6-5 to TRBJ2-3; 8 bases map to TRBD2. Per the germline V gene, CDR1 is MNHEY and CDR2 is SVGAGI. The CDR3 covers 13 residues. V was pared by 8 bases and J by 4 bases, with 5 bases of the junction left unmatched. CDR3 in DNA: TGTGCCAGCCGGGGGGGCTTCCCAGATACGCAGTATTTT. Its protein is CASRGGFPDTQYF.

The chain has TRBV2 and TRBJ2-4; D unresolved. The CDR3 is 15 amino acids. V was cut by 0 bases and J by 8 bases, with 14 bases left in between. Germline V gene lookup returns CDR1 SNHLY and CDR2 FYNNEI. The CDR3 DNA is TGTGCCAGCAGTGAAGCGCTTCCGCCACGAGACATTCAGTACTTC. Encoded protein: CASSEALPPRDIQYF.

This chain connects TRBV6-5 to TRBJ1-6; TRBD1 agrees at 8 bases. J was trimmed by 7 bases and V by 0 bases; bases with no gene match: 5. The CDR3 covers 16 residues. The germline V gene encodes CDR1 MNHEY and CDR2 SVGAGI. CDR3 sequence (DNA): TGTGCCAGCAGTTACTCGGGCAGGGGGCAGAATTCACCCCTCCACTTT. This sequence encodes CASSYSGRGQNSPLHF.

V is TRBV27 and J is TRBJ1-1; D is ambiguous. Looked up from germline, CDR1 is MNHEY and CDR2 is SMNVEV (reference sequence). The germline V and J ends were trimmed by 8 bases and 4 bases, with 11 bases remaining between them. The CDR3 spans 12 residues. The CDR3, as DNA: TGTGCCAGCTACGCGGGAGGCACTGAAGCTTTCTTT. This codes for CASYAGGTEAFF.

This chain uses TRBV10-3 with TRBJ2-7; D is ambiguous. Matching the DNA end better, TRBJ2-5 makes the J call doubtful. Germline V gene sequence: CDR1 ENHRY, CDR2 SYGVKD. CDR3 length equals 13 residues. In DNA form, the CDR3 reads TGTGCCATCAGTGGCGGAGTGGAAGAGACCCAGTACTTC. Translation: CAISGGVEETQYF.

This clonotype has a handful of counts. V gene TRBV7-2 combines with J gene TRBJ2-5; D remains unclear. Trimming stripped 2 bases from V and 5 bases from J, with 9 bases between. The CDR3 length is 13 residues. Germline V CDR1 and CDR2: SGHTA, FQGNSA. CDR3 DNA sequence: TGTGCCAGCAGCTTACGAAATGTGGAGACCCAGTACTTC. Translating it yields CASSLRNVETQYF.

This chain joins TRBV29-1 and TRBJ2-7; 7 bases line up with TRBD1. CDR1 is SQVTM, CDR2 ANQGSEA, per germline. The CDR3 spans 13 residues. V lost 4 bases, J lost 3 bases, and 6 bases stayed unmatched. CDR3 DNA: TGCAGCGTTGTTGACAGGGAGAACTACGAGCAGTACTTC. Translated, it gives CSVVDRENYEQYF.

In the case of this clonotype: It may be a read error: a sequence one base away is much more abundant. CDR3 loop: CAGRGTSGSFSTQYF. CDR3 nucleotides: TGTGCCGGCAGAGGGACTAGCGGGAGTTTTAGTACGCAGTATTTT. The genes are TRBV6-1 and TRBJ2-3; TRBD2 aligns across 14 bases. This CDR3 is 15 amino acids long. The germline V gene has CDR1 MNHNS and CDR2 SASEGT.

This clonotype was detected many times. The junction does not match germline at one end; this may be a read error. The chain joins TRBV10-2 to TRBJ1-6; 8 bases are shared with TRBD1. Per germline, CDR1 WSHSY and CDR2 SAAADI. This CDR3 has 14 amino acids. The DNA for the CDR3 is TGTGCCAGCAGCACCACAGGGGGAGGCTCACCCCTCCACTTT. Translating it yields CASSTTGGGSPLHF.

V gene TRBV15 combines with J gene TRBJ2-3; 7 nucleotides agree with TRBD2. The CDR3 has 16 amino acids. V lost 1 base and J lost 3; bases outside the gene matches: 7. CDR1 is LNHNV, CDR2 YYDKDF, per germline (reference sequence). CDR3 sequence: CATSRGSAGVTDTQYF. The CDR3 DNA follows: TGTGCCACCAGCAGAGGCTCGGCGGGAGTTACAGATACGCAGTATTTT.